A selection of T cell receptor beta chains follows, all from one sample in a study of low-dose radiotherapy and immunotherapy resistance in tumors. A single record per CDR3 protein comes from TCRdb applying MiXCR to the reads. The sample contains 50,000 or so distinct CDR3 sequences, 33% of which appear only once. The sample in question was PBMCs, obtained after low-dose radiotherapy plus immunotherapy. All receptors come from a male donor with rectosigmoid adenocarcinoma. CDR3s include the opening cysteine and the closing phenylalanine or tryptophan. Only part of the rows carry a size: once, few, many, or a class if the clone is expanded.

TRBV6-2/TRBV6-3,TRBJ1-5,many,CASSPYSNQPQHF
TRBV14,TRBJ2-1,-,CASSPQRQGIEVLPQFF
TRBV7-9,TRBJ2-1,many,CASSARSYNEQFF
TRBV28,TRBJ1-5,many,CASSWRGGQGQFFRNQPQHF
TRBV29-1,TRBJ2-5,many,CSVEWGPQYF
TRBV15,TRBJ2-3,many,CATSRGIAGGYTTQYF
TRBV20-1,TRBJ1-5,-,CSARDGSISQPQHF
TRBV28,TRBJ1-2,-,CASNQGQSYYGYTF
TRBV5-5,TRBJ2-3,-,CASSLRRTGVTPTTDTQYF
TRBV19,TRBJ1-1,many,CASSLAIHTEAFF
TRBV10-3,TRBJ2-7,many,CAISESAETPYEQYF